The entry below gives a single T cell receptor (beta chain) sequence along with its context. What it binds is not known. Gene names are mouse gene names. The read is 1 residue too short to cover the CDR3 end, so that end is filled in from the germline J gene. This sample was included in a study of tissue T cells after allogeneic stem cell transplantation. Study conclusions and caveats: Anatomically similar tissues had similar TCR repertoires within each patient. Sampling depth was limited, and the cohort was small and clinically varied.

Sequencing of TCRbeta CDR3 at survey depth gave sequences and template counts. This table comes from immunoSEQ multiplex PCR, and its TCRdb copy is limited to in-frame clones, with some not included. Altogether over 40,000 clones are present, around 72% being singletons, with the ten largest covering around 0.5%. The germline gives CDR1 FNHDT, CDR2 SITEND (reference sequence). There are 14 residues in the CDR3. Trimming stripped 4 bases from V and 0 bases from J, with 9 bases between. Material for sequencing was sorted cells pooled from one or two spleens. The receptor was derived from a pool of C57BL/6 mice in good health. The chain couples TRBV19 to TRBJ2-3; TRBD1 might be the D (5 bases). Partial CDR3 DNA: TGTGCCAGCAGTCCGACAGTTAGTGCAGAAACGCTGTAT. This codes for CASSPTVSAETLY. The full CDR3 protein reads CASSPTVSAETLYF.